This TCR beta chain was captured by sequencing in a study of CD4 T cells in relation to SARS-CoV-2 and coronaviruses. For the study at large: The negative reference was HIV-1 Nef peptide pool or peptide-free culture. Findings and limits, study-wide: Crossreactive clones expanded significantly less to SARS-CoV-2 than monoreactive clones.

Before the COVID-19 pandemic, during about 2010-2018, CD4+ T cells were taken from unexposed donors. After roughly ten days of culture, CD4+ T cells were isolated. Cells permitting, SARS-CoV-2 S/N and four cold-coronavirus spikes were tested on unexposed-donor CD4+ T cells. Data came from immunoSEQ multiplex PCR; TCRdb stores just in-frame clones and leaves some out. This table has more than 20,000 clones, 70% to 85% appearing once. The length of the CDR3 is 15 residues. The germline V gene has CDR1 LNHDA and CDR2 SQIVND (reference sequence). The V segment lost 5 bases and the J segment 4 bases; nucleotides outside the gene matches: 6. The table lists this clone with a few counts. What it binds is not known.

The TCR was taken from a human donor in good health. The chain joins TRBV19 to TRBJ1-5; TRBD1 agrees at 9 bases. The specimen was CD4+ T cells from PBMCs, cultured in vitro. The CDR3 DNA reads TGTGCCAGTAGTGCCGGGACAGGGTCTAATCAGCCCCAGCATTTT. Residues: CASSAGTGSNQPQHF.